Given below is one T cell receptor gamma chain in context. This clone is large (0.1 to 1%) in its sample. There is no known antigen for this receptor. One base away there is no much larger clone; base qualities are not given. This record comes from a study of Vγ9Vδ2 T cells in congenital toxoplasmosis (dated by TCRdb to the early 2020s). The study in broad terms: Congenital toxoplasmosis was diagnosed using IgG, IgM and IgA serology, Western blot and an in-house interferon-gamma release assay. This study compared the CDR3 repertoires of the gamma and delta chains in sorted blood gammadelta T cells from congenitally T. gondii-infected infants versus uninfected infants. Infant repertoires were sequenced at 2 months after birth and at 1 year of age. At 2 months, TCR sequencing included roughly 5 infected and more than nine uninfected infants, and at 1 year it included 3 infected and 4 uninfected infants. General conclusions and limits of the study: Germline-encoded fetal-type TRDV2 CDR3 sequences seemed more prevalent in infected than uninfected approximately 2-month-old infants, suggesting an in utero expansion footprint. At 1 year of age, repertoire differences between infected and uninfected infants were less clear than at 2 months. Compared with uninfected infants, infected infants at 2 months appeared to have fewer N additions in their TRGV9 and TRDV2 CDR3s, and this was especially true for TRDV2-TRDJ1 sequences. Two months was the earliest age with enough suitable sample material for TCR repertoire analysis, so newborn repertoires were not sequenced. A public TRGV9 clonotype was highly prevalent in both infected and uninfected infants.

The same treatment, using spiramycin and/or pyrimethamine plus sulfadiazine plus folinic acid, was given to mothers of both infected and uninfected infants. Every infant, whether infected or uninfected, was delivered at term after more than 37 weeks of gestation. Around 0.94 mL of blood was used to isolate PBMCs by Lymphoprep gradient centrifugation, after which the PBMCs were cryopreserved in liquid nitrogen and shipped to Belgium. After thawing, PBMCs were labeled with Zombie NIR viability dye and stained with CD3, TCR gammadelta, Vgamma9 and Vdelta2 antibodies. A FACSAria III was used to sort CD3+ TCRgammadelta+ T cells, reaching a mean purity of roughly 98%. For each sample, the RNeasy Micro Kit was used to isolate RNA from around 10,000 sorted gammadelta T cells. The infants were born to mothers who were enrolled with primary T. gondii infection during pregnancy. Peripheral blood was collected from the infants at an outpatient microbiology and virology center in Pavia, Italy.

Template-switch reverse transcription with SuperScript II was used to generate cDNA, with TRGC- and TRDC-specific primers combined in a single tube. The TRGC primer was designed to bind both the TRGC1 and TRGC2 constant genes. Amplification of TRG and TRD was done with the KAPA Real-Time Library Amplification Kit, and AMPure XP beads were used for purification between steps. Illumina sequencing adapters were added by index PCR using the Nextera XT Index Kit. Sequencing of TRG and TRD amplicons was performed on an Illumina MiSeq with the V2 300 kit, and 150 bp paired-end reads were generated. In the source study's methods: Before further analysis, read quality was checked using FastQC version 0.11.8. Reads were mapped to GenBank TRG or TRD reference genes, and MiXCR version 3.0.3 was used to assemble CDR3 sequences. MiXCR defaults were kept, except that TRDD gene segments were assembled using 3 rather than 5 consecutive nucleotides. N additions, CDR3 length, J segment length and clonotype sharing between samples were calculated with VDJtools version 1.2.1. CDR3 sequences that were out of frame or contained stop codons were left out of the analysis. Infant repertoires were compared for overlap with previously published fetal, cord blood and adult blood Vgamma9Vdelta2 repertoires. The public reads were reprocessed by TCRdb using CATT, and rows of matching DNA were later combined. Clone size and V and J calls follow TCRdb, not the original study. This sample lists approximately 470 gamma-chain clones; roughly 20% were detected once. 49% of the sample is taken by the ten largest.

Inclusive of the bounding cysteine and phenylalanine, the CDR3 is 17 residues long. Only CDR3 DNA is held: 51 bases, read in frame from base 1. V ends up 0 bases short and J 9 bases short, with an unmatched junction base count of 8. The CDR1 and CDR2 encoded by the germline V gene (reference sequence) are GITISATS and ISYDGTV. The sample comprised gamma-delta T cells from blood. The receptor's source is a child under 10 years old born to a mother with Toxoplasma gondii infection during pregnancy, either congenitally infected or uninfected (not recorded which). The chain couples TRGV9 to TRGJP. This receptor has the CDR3 CALWEVQGRLGKKIKVF. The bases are TGTGCCTTGTGGGAGGTGCAAGGAAGGTTGGGCAAAAAAATCAAGGTATTT.